Each of the 32 T cell receptor beta chains below was sequenced from the same sample in a study of early T cells in non-severe SARS-CoV-2 infection. TCRdb reprocessed the 5' RACE reads via MiXCR and lists one record per CDR3 protein. The repertoire holds roughly 53,000 distinct CDR3 sequences, with roughly 9% as singletons. The sample was whole blood. These receptors were taken from an adult who was a healthcare worker with PCR-confirmed SARS-CoV-2 infection or an uninfected control (not recorded which).

This chain connects TRBV9 to TRBJ2-5; D gene unclear. V lost 0 bases and J 4 bases, leaving 10 bases between the germline ends. The CDR3 extends over 14 amino acids. Per germline, CDR1 SGDLS and CDR2 YYNGEE. CDR3 DNA: TGTGCCAGCAGCGTAGCTGGGCAGAGAGAGACCCAGTACTTC. Residues: CASSVAGQRETQYF.

Here the CDR3 reads CASSLAGTSGSDTQYF. The DNA of the CDR3 is TGCGCCAGCAGCTTGGCCGGGACTAGCGGGTCAGATACGCAGTATTTT. The V gene is TRBV5-1, the J gene TRBJ2-3, with TRBD2 matching 12 bases. CDR1 is SGHRS and CDR2 is YFSETQ in the germline V gene. CDR3 length: 16 amino acids. V gave up 0 bases and J gave up 4 bases; unmatched junction bases: 3.

The sample holds many counts of this clonotype. V usage is TRBV7-9 and J usage is TRBJ2-3; D possibly corresponds to TRBD1 (5 bases). Trimming took 4 bases from V and 3 from J, leaving 5 bases between them. Germline V lookup: CDR1 SEHNR, CDR2 FQNEAQ (reference sequence). CDR3 length: 12 residues. CDR3 coding DNA: TGTGCCAGCAGCTCAGGGACAGATACGCAGTATTTT. Its protein product is CASSSGTDTQYF.

The rearrangement joins TRBV6-2 or TRBV6-3 to TRBJ2-1, with 7 bases lining up with TRBD1. The CDR3 loop spans 13 amino acids. Germline V lookup: CDR1 MNHEY, CDR2 SVGEGT. Trimming at V came to 6 bases and at J to 6 bases, leaving 5 bases not matched to a gene. CDR3 sequence: CASSTGDSNEQFF. The CDR3 DNA reads as TGTGCCAGCAGCACCGGGGACAGCAATGAGCAGTTCTTC.

This clonotype was seen a handful of times. The chain carries TRBV27 and TRBJ2-7; D is undetermined. V was clipped by 3 bases and J by 0 bases, with 12 bases between them. The CDR3 has 15 residues. The germline V gene encodes CDR1 MNHEY and CDR2 SMNVEV (reference sequence). This CDR3 is CASSFFSSSSYEQYF. CDR3 nucleotides: TGTGCCAGCAGTTTCTTCAGCTCCAGCTCCTACGAGCAGTACTTC.

This clonotype was observed many times. The V call is TRBV21-1, the J call TRBJ1-3; TRBD1, the D gene given by the table, was not confirmed from the DNA. TRBV21-1 represents a pseudogene. The CDR3 consists of 18 residues. The CDR3 here is CASSKARQGPEGGNTIYF. CDR3 nucleotides: TGTGCCAGCAGCAAAGCCCGTCAGGGACCCGAGGGTGGAAACACCATATATTTT.

This chain joins TRBV7-2 and TRBJ2-7; 7 positions agree with TRBD1. The V gene's germline CDR1 is SGHTA and CDR2 FQGNSA. This CDR3 spans 15 amino acids. Losses at the gene ends were 5 bases for V and 2 bases for J; bases not matched to a gene: 9. The CDR3 DNA follows: TGTGCCAGCAGCGGCCCCGGGACAGAGCCCTACGAGCAGTACTTC. Protein: CASSGPGTEPYEQYF.

There are a few counts of this clonotype. The CDR3, as DNA: TGTGCCAGCAGTCCCCCGTGGGGGGGGAGAGATACGCAGTATTTT. Translating it yields CASSPPWGGRDTQYF. The chain employs TRBV12-3 or TRBV12-4 and TRBJ2-3; TRBD2 aligns across 7 bases. With V trimmed by 5 bases and J by 5 bases, 10 bases remained unmatched. CDR3 length: 15 amino acids.

In this sample, this clonotype turned up a few times. The V call is TRBV30, the J call TRBJ2-7; D is ambiguous. The CDR3 has 10 amino acids. The V gene's germline CDR1 is GTSNPN and CDR2 SVGIG (reference sequence). V was clipped by 3 bases and J by 6 bases, with 6 bases between them. The CDR3 loop is CAWRVGEQYF. CDR3 DNA: TGTGCCTGGAGAGTGGGCGAGCAGTACTTC.

This clonotype has just a few counts. The chain joins TRBV4-1 to TRBJ2-3; D is possibly TRBD1 (6 bases). The CDR3 totals 14 residues. V was trimmed by 1 base and J by 3 bases, leaving 8 bases between them. Germline assignment: CDR1 MGHRA and CDR2 YSYEKL. Here the CDR3 DNA reads TGCGCCAGCAGCCAAGGACAGGAAACAGATACGCAGTATTTT. Protein: CASSQGQETDTQYF.

The V gene is TRBV20-1, the J gene TRBJ2-7; D assignment may be TRBD1 or TRBD2 (5 bases each). Germline-derived CDR1 and CDR2 are DFQATT and SNEGSKA (reference sequence). The length of the CDR3 is 14 residues. V gave up 5 bases and J gave up 7 bases, with 21 bases separating them. The CDR3 loop reads CSASQRGTSGEQYF. CDR3 coding DNA: TGCAGTGCTTCACAAAGGGGTACGTCGGGGGAGCAGTACTTC.

This clonotype was counted at least ten times. The gene calls are TRBV12-3 or TRBV12-4 and TRBJ1-6; no definite D call. The V gene lost 5 bases and the J gene lost 15 bases, with 14 bases spanning the gap. This CDR3 is 12 amino acids long. CDR3 bases: TGTGCCAGCAGTGTGGCCAGAGAGGTCCTCCACTTT. Translation: CASSVAREVLHF.

By frequency in the sample, this clonotype is large (0.1 to 1%). The chain links TRBV28 to TRBJ2-3, with D unresolved. Germline V gene lookup returns CDR1 MDHEN and CDR2 SYDVKM. The germline V and J ends were trimmed by 5 bases and 6 bases, with 12 bases remaining between them. The CDR3 spans 13 residues. DNA for the CDR3: TGTGCCAGCAGTCCATGGGAAGGGGATACGCAGTATTTT. It translates to CASSPWEGDTQYF.

As concerns this clonotype: The germline gene is not matched at one end of the junction; a read error may be the cause. The rearrangement uses TRBV13 and TRBJ2-1, with a weak D call TRBD2 (6 bases). The CDR3 has 16 residues. Germline V CDR1 and CDR2: PRHDT, FYEKMQ (reference sequence). The CDR3: CASSLGAGRFYNEQFF. CDR3 sequence (DNA): TGTGCCAGCAGCCTAGGGGCTGGGAGGTTCTACAATGAGCAGTTCTTC.

This clonotype has just a few counts. In DNA, the CDR3 is TGTGCCAGCAGTTTAGTGCCAGGGAATGAAGCTTTCTTT. This codes for CASSLVPGNEAFF. J is TRBJ1-1 and V is TRBV12-3 or TRBV12-4, with D possibly being TRBD1 (5 bases). The CDR3 has 13 amino acids. Trimming took 1 base from V and 7 from J, leaving 10 bases between them.

This clonotype was counted at least ten times. The J gene is TRBJ2-1, the V gene TRBV12-3 or TRBV12-4, with no clear D. Trimming took off 1 base at V and 0 bases at J, with 10 bases between the two ends. The CDR3 totals 16 residues. DNA of the CDR3: TGTGCCAGCAGTTTAGGAGCGTTTGGCTCCTACAATGAGCAGTTCTTC. Amino acids: CASSLGAFGSYNEQFF.

Ten or more counts support this clonotype. The chain joins TRBV29-1 to TRBJ1-1; D remains ambiguous. Trimming took 5 bases from V and 0 from J, leaving 10 bases between them. The CDR3 is 13 residues long. The germline gives CDR1 SQVTM, CDR2 ANQGSEA. Here the CDR3 reads CSVSRPLNTEAFF. CDR3 in DNA: TGCAGCGTTAGCAGGCCGCTGAACACTGAAGCTTTCTTT.

At least ten counts were recorded for this clonotype. The chain is built from TRBV20-1 and TRBJ2-7; 10 bases agree with TRBD2. V gave up 6 bases and J gave up 4 bases; unmatched junction bases: 6. CDR3 length: 13 amino acids. CDR1 and CDR2 (germline): DFQATT, SNEGSKA (reference sequence). CDR3 amino acids: CSAPLAGPYEQYF. The CDR3 bases are TGCAGTGCCCCACTAGCGGGGCCTTACGAGCAGTACTTC.

This clonotype was observed many times. One junction end disagrees with the germline gene, perhaps due to a read error. This chain joins TRBV5-1 and TRBJ2-1, with TRBD2 as a possible D gene (6 bases). The CDR3 spans 15 residues. The germline V gene encodes CDR1 SGHRS and CDR2 YFSETQ. DNA for the CDR3: TGCGCCGGCAGCTTGTACGGGACTGCGCACAATGAGCAGTTCTTC. Its translation is CAGSLYGTAHNEQFF.

Only a few counts were recorded for this clonotype. The V call is TRBV3-1, the J call TRBJ1-2; the match to TRBD1 covers 7 bases. CDR3 size: 14 residues. Trimming cost V 1 base and J 3 bases; bases outside gene matches: 2. Germline values: CDR1 LGHDT, CDR2 YNNKEL (reference sequence). The CDR3 DNA reads as TGTGCCAGCAGCCAAGTTAGGGGGCACTATGGCTACACCTTC. Encoded protein: CASSQVRGHYGYTF.

This clonotype was counted between two and nine times. The V call is TRBV13, the J call TRBJ2-5, with a tentative D call TRBD1 (6 bases). The CDR3 runs to 15 residues. V lost 8 bases and J lost 4, with 20 bases in between. From germline, CDR1 is PRHDT and CDR2 FYEKMQ (reference sequence). CDR3 sequence reads: CASEFLGQRGETQYF. As DNA, the CDR3 is TGTGCCAGCGAATTTTTAGGACAGCGTGGAGAGACCCAGTACTTC.

J is TRBJ1-1 and V is TRBV3-1; tentatively, D is TRBD1 (5 bases). CDR3 size: 15 residues. V lost 3 bases and J 6 bases, leaving 17 bases between the germline ends. Germline V gene data show CDR1 as LGHDT and CDR2 as YNNKEL (reference sequence). Written as DNA, the CDR3 is TGTGCCAGCAGCCAGGACCCGGGGGAAGGCGCTGAAGCTTTCTTT. The encoded protein is CASSQDPGEGAEAFF.

Many counts were recorded for this clonotype. This rearrangement joins TRBV4-2 to TRBJ1-1, with 7 bases that match TRBD1. Trimming at V came to 0 bases and at J to 2 bases, leaving 6 bases not matched to a gene. CDR3 length equals 16 residues. CDR1 is LGHNA and CDR2 is YNFKEQ in the germline V gene. The CDR3 is CASSQEVGQANTEAFF. Here the CDR3 DNA reads TGTGCCAGCAGCCAAGAGGTAGGACAGGCAAACACTGAAGCTTTCTTT.

The rearrangement links TRBV10-1 to TRBJ2-1; 8 positions agree with TRBD1. The germline V gene encodes CDR1 WNHNN and CDR2 SYGVQD (reference sequence). This CDR3 has 12 amino acids. The V gene end was trimmed by 4 bases and the J gene end by 13 bases; junction bases not matched to a gene: 6. As DNA, the CDR3 is TGCGCCAGCAGTGGACAGGACAGGGCTCAGTTCTTC. Amino acids: CASSGQDRAQFF.

This clonotype has only a few counts. The junction shows a germline mismatch at one end, possibly a read error. The chain links TRBV20-1 to TRBJ2-2, with 7 bases that match TRBD2. The CDR3 extends over 13 amino acids. Looked up from germline, CDR1 is DFQATT and CDR2 is SNEGSKA (reference sequence). CDR3 sequence (DNA): TGCTGTGCCCGGCTAGCGGAAACCGGGGAGCTGTTTTTT. This codes for CCARLAETGELFF.

The chain is built from TRBV20-1 and TRBJ2-7, with TRBD2 identical over 9 bases. V shed 7 bases and J 2 bases; nucleotides not matched to a gene: 3. The CDR3 loop spans 12 amino acids. Germline-derived CDR1 and CDR2 are DFQATT and SNEGSKA (reference sequence). The CDR3 region has the DNA TGCAGTGTAGCGGGGGATCCCTACGAGCAGTACTTC. It translates to CSVAGDPYEQYF.

The chain recombines TRBV12-3 or TRBV12-4 with TRBJ1-1, with D uncertain. The CDR3 has 12 residues. Trimming stripped 4 bases from V and 3 bases from J, with 6 bases between. DNA of the CDR3: TGTGCCAGCAGTTCTGAGTACACTGAAGCTTTCTTT. The encoded protein is CASSSEYTEAFF.

V gene TRBV12-3 or TRBV12-4 combines with J gene TRBJ2-2; possible D gene TRBD2, 6 bases. There are 14 residues in the CDR3. V lost 7 bases, J lost 5 bases, and 14 bases lay in between. CDR3 DNA sequence: TGTGCCAGCACCCAGGGTGCGGGGACCGGGGAGCTGTTTTTT. This translates into CASTQGAGTGELFF.

Many counts were recorded for this clonotype. J is TRBJ2-1 and V is TRBV7-2; no clear D gene. The germline CDR1 and CDR2 sequences are SGHTA and FQGNSA. The CDR3 totals 15 residues. With 0 bases removed from V and 0 bases from J, the gap between germline ends came to 6 bases. In DNA, the CDR3 is TGTGCCAGCAGCTTAGCAGGCCTCTCCTACAATGAGCAGTTCTTC. Protein: CASSLAGLSYNEQFF.

In this sample, this clonotype turned up many times. V is TRBV7-8 and J is TRBJ2-1; perhaps TRBD1 as D (5 bases). Germline CDR1 is SGHVS and CDR2 is FQNEAQ. The CDR3 consists of 13 residues. Trimming cost V 4 bases and J 6 bases, with 10 bases left between them. Written as DNA, the CDR3 is TGTGCCAGCAGCTCGTCGACAGTCAATGAGCAGTTCTTC. Translation gives CASSSSTVNEQFF.

This clonotype was observed at least ten times. The V call is TRBV10-2, the J call TRBJ2-3; D is unclear. CDR1 WSHSY and CDR2 SAAADI come from the germline V gene. CDR3 length: 15 residues. Trimming pared 4 bases from V and 0 bases from J, leaving 11 bases between. In DNA, the CDR3 is TGCGCCAGCAGTGGCGGTGATAGTAGCACAGATACGCAGTATTTT. Amino acids: CASSGGDSSTDTQYF.

J is TRBJ2-4 and V is TRBV30; TRBD1 agrees at 10 bases. Trimming took 1 base from V and 8 from J; bases not matched to a gene: 5. The CDR3 length is 14 residues. Looked up from germline, CDR1 is GTSNPN and CDR2 is SVGIG (reference sequence). DNA for the CDR3: TGTGCCTGGAGTGGGGGACAGGGGAGGGACATTCAGTACTTC. Its protein is CAWSGGQGRDIQYF.